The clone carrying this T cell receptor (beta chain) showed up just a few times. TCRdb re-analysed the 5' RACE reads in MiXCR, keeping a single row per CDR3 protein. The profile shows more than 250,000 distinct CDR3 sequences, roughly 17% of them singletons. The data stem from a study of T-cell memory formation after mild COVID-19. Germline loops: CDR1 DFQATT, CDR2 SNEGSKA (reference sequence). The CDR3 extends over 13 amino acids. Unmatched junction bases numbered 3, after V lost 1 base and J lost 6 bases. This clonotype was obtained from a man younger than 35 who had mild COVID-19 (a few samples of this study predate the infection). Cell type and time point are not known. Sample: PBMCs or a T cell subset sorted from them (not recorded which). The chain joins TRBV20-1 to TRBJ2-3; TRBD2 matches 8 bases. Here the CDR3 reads CSARVPSGDTQYF. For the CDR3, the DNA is TGCAGTGCTAGAGTGCCTAGCGGGGATACGCAGTATTTT.